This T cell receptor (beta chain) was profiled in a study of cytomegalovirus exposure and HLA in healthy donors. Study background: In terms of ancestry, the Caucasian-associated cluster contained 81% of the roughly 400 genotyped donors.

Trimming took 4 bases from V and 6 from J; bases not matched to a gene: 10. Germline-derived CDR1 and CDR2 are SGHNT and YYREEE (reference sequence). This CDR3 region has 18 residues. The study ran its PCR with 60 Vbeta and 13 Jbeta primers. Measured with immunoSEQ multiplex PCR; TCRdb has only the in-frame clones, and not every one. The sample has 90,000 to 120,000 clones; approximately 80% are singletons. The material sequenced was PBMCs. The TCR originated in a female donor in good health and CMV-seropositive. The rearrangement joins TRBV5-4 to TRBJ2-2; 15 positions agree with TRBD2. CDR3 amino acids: CASSGSGTSGGLAGELFF. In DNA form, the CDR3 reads TGTGCCAGCAGCGGATCCGGGACTAGCGGGGGGCTCGCCGGGGAGCTGTTTTTT.